This T cell receptor beta chain appears in the sequencing data of a study of graft-versus-host responses after intestinal transplantation. Background on the study: Each recipient received anti-thymocyte globulin induction, then tacrolimus and steroids for approximately three years. Study findings and constraints: The highest levels of circulating GvH clones went along with early declines in HvG clones after transplant.

Germline V gene data show CDR1 as LNHDA and CDR2 as SQIVND (reference sequence). CDR3 length: 14 amino acids. Libraries were prepared by immunoSEQ multiplex PCR; TCRdb keeps only in-frame clonotypes and omits some of them. The sample holds more than 100,000 clones, roughly 93% seen once. Regarding this clone: Its antigen is currently unknown.

This TCR came from a human donor who received an intestinal transplant. Sequences were derived from unstimulated CD8+ T cells sorted from spleen or lymph node cells, sampled before intestinal transplant. This rearrangement joins TRBV19 to TRBJ2-5, with TRBD1 matching over 10 bases. The J call may be mistaken, given a closer DNA end match to TRBJ2-7. The CDR3: CASSIGTGEYEQYF. Written as DNA, the CDR3 is TGTGCCAGTAGTATTGGGACAGGGGAGTACGAGCAGTACTTC.